The 2 T cell receptor beta chains presented below share a single source sample, sequenced in a study of blood T cell repertoires in COVID-19. Sequencing used immunoSEQ multiplex PCR; TCRdb keeps in-frame clones, though not all of them. The table lists more than 100,000 clones, roughly 84% of them singletons, with approximately 3.5% in the top ten. Sequencing was performed on PBMCs or T cells enriched from blood (not recorded which). The receptors here all came from a woman aged 25 to 39 who had recovered from COVID-19.

For this clone: The sample has other DNA sequences that encode this CDR3 too. The gene calls are TRBV5-1 and TRBJ2-5; TRBD1 is a possible D gene (6 bases). The CDR3 has 13 residues. V was shortened by 4 bases and J by 1 base, with 8 bases between the two germline ends. CDR1 and CDR2 (germline): SGHRS, YFSETQ. CDR3 in amino acids: CASSRGGQETQYF. In nucleotides, the CDR3 is TGCGCCAGCAGCCGAGGGGGCCAAGAGACCCAGTACTTC.

The genes are TRBV7-9 and TRBJ2-7, with 12 bases matching TRBD2. J lost 2 bases, V lost 5 bases, and 16 bases had no gene match. This CDR3 has 19 residues. The germline V gene has CDR1 SEHNR and CDR2 FQNEAQ (reference sequence). The CDR3: CASSRPTSGRGDPTYEQYF. The CDR3 nucleotides read TGTGCCAGCAGCCGACCGACTAGCGGGAGAGGGGACCCCACCTACGAGCAGTACTTC.